The 16 T cell receptor beta chains below all came from one sample that was sequenced in a study of cytomegalovirus exposure and HLA in healthy donors. The PCR contained 60 Vbeta and 13 Jbeta primers. Here immunoSEQ multiplex PCR was the method, and the copy in TCRdb shows in-frame clones only, minus some. The sample holds around 200,000 clones. Sample: PBMCs. These receptors all stem from a girl aged 2 to 9 in good health and CMV-seropositive.

CDR3 protein: CASSRTGGDYEQYF. CDR3 sequence (DNA): TGTGCCAGCAGCCGGACAGGGGGCGACTACGAGCAGTACTTC. The V gene is TRBV5-6, the J gene TRBJ2-7, with TRBD1 matching 11 bases. V lost 4 bases to trimming and J lost 3 bases; unmatched junction nucleotides: 3. Germline V gene lookup returns CDR1 SGHDT and CDR2 YYEEEE. The CDR3 length is 14 residues.

CDR3 sequence: CASSPRQGTYGYTF. CDR3 DNA sequence: TGTGCCAGCAGCCCCCGACAGGGGACCTATGGCTACACCTTC. The chain is built from TRBV7-9 and TRBJ1-2, with 8 bases fitting TRBD1. The V gene's germline CDR1 is SEHNR and CDR2 FQNEAQ (reference sequence). The V and J ends lost 5 bases and 4 bases, in that order; junction bases with no gene match: 6. The CDR3 has 14 amino acids.

The rearrangement uses TRBV18 and TRBJ1-2; 7 bases are a match to TRBD1. J lost 4 bases, V lost 1 base, and 6 bases had no gene match. The CDR3 consists of 15 residues. In germline, CDR1 is KGHSH, CDR2 LQKENI. For the CDR3, the DNA is TGTGCCAGCTCACCACGAGGGGGCGCTGGCTATGGCTACACCTTC. Translated, it gives CASSPRGGAGYGYTF.

The chain recombines TRBV15 with TRBJ2-2; D possibly corresponds to TRBD1 (5 bases). The CDR3 covers 15 residues. Germline V gene data show CDR1 as LNHNV and CDR2 as YYDKDF (reference sequence). Trimming stripped 1 base from V and 5 bases from J, with 11 bases between. CDR3 residues: CATSRAAGSTGELFF. CDR3 nucleotides: TGTGCCACCAGCAGAGCGGCAGGGTCAACCGGGGAGCTGTTTTTT.

J is TRBJ2-7 and V is TRBV27; no firm D call. Trimming stripped 3 bases from V and 6 bases from J, with 18 bases between. CDR1 and CDR2 from the germline V gene are MNHEY and SMNVEV (reference sequence). The CDR3 spans 15 residues. In DNA, the CDR3 is TGTGCCAGCAGTTTCCCCTCCCCCTGGGCAGGCGAGCAGTACTTC. Amino acid sequence: CASSFPSPWAGEQYF.

V gene TRBV2 combines with J gene TRBJ2-3; TRBD1 matches 7 bases. The CDR3 runs to 13 residues. The V gene end was trimmed by 8 bases and the J gene end by 5 bases; junction bases not matched to a gene: 7. CDR1 is SNHLY, CDR2 FYNNEI, per germline. For the CDR3, the DNA is TGTGCCAGCGGGACAACAGGGGTAGATACGCAGTATTTT. The encoded protein is CASGTTGVDTQYF.

The chain is built from TRBV5-4 and TRBJ2-7; D may be TRBD2 (6 bases). With 0 bases removed from V and 0 bases from J, the gap between germline ends came to 10 bases. CDR1 is SGHNT, CDR2 YYREEE, per germline (reference sequence). The CDR3 runs to 15 residues. CDR3 coding DNA: TGTGCCAGCAGCTTGGGGACGCGGGGCTCCTACGAGCAGTACTTC. Protein sequence: CASSLGTRGSYEQYF.

This chain connects TRBV9 to TRBJ1-2; the D gene is possibly TRBD1 (5 bases). This CDR3 spans 16 amino acids. V was trimmed by 3 bases and J by 2 bases, leaving 17 bases between them. CDR1 and CDR2 (germline): SGDLS, YYNGEE. The CDR3 DNA sequence: TGTGCCAGCAGCGGTTATTTAGGGACTGGAAACTATGGCTACACCTTC. Translation: CASSGYLGTGNYGYTF. Looking up the rest from reference TRBV9 and TRBJ1-2 gives the full variable domain: DSGVTQTPKHLITATGQRVTLRCSPRSGDLSVYWYQQSLDQGLQFLIQYYNGEERAKGNILERFSAQQFPDLHSELNLSSLELGDSALYFCASSGYLGTGNYGYTFGSGTRLTVV.

This chain uses TRBV28 with TRBJ1-1, with 7 bases aligning to TRBD1. This CDR3 comprises 15 residues. Losses at the gene ends were 0 bases for V and 6 bases for J; bases not matched to a gene: 7. The germline gives CDR1 MDHEN, CDR2 SYDVKM. CDR3 protein: CASSLCRQGESEAFF. The CDR3 DNA reads TGTGCCAGCAGTTTATGTAGGCAGGGGGAATCTGAAGCTTTCTTT.

The J gene is TRBJ2-7, the V gene TRBV10-1; D might be TRBD2 (5 bases). The CDR3 length is 12 residues. Trimming took off 3 bases at V and 6 bases at J, with 9 bases between the two ends. The V gene's germline CDR1 is WNHNN and CDR2 SYGVQD (reference sequence). The CDR3 here is CASSELAGEQYF. CDR3 nucleotide sequence: TGCGCCAGCAGTGAATTGGCGGGCGAGCAGTACTTC.

The chain joins TRBV10-3 to TRBJ2-1, with 11 bases aligning to TRBD2. The CDR3 sequence is 13 residues long. The germline CDR1 and CDR2 sequences are ENHRY and SYGVKD. J lost 11 bases, V lost 3 bases, and 3 bases had no gene match. CDR3 nucleotide sequence: TGTGCCATCAGTGAACTAGCGGGAGTTCAGCAGTTCTTC. It codes for CAISELAGVQQFF.

The gene calls are TRBV15 and TRBJ1-1, with D possibly matching TRBD1 (6 bases). CDR3 length equals 15 residues. The V end was cut by 5 bases, the J end by 5 bases, with 18 bases between. Germline lookup yields CDR1 LNHNV and CDR2 YYDKDF (reference sequence). CDR3 in amino acids: CATSRPPDRRTEAFF. Here the CDR3 DNA reads TGTGCCACCAGCCGACCCCCGGACAGACGAACTGAAGCTTTCTTT.

The chain has TRBV27 and TRBJ2-4, with 7 bases matching TRBD1. The CDR3 extends over 14 amino acids. Germline CDR1 MNHEY, CDR2 SMNVEV (reference sequence). V shed 10 bases and J 0 bases; nucleotides not matched to a gene: 6. The CDR3 here is CATRDRLAKNIQYF. The CDR3 nucleotides are TGTGCCACCAGGGACAGATTAGCCAAAAACATTCAGTACTTC.

The chain has TRBV28 and TRBJ1-3; maybe TRBD1 (6 bases). Germline V gene data show CDR1 as MDHEN and CDR2 as SYDVKM. Trimming took off 6 bases at V and 0 bases at J, with 18 bases between the two ends. The CDR3 covers 17 residues. The CDR3 DNA reads as TGTGCCAGCAGCTCCCCGACAGGCCCATACTCTGGAAACACCATATATTTT. Amino acids: CASSSPTGPYSGNTIYF.

The J gene is TRBJ2-1, the V gene TRBV6-1, with D tentatively TRBD2 (5 bases). Trimming took 0 bases from V and 5 from J, leaving 14 bases between them. Germline CDR1 reads MNHNS; CDR2 reads SASEGT. This CDR3 contains 16 residues. The CDR3 spells CASSEATLVGNNEQFF. The CDR3 coding sequence is TGTGCCAGCAGTGAAGCGACCCTAGTCGGGAACAATGAGCAGTTCTTC.

This sequence joins TRBV19 and TRBJ2-5; 15 bases match TRBD2. V lost 3 bases to trimming and J lost 4 bases; unmatched junction nucleotides: 9. Germline CDR1 LNHDA, CDR2 SQIVND (reference sequence). CDR3 length: 18 residues. CDR3 DNA sequence: TGTGCCAGTAGTATCGGGACTAGCGGGAGGCCCCTGGGAGAGACCCAGTACTTC. It codes for CASSIGTSGRPLGETQYF.